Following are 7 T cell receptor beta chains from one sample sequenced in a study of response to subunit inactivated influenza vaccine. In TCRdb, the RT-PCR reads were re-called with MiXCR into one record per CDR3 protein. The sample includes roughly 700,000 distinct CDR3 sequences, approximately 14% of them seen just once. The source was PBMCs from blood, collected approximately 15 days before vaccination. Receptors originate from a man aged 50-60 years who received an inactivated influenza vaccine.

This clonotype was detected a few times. CDR3 coding DNA: TGCGCCAGCAGCTCCCTAGTAGCGGCTCACAATGAGCAGTTCTTC. Protein sequence: CASSSLVAAHNEQFF. V is TRBV5-1 and J is TRBJ2-1, with D possibly being TRBD2 (6 bases). The germline CDR1 and CDR2 sequences are SGHRS and YFSETQ. The CDR3 totals 15 residues. Trimming pared 3 bases from V and 5 bases from J, leaving 15 bases between.

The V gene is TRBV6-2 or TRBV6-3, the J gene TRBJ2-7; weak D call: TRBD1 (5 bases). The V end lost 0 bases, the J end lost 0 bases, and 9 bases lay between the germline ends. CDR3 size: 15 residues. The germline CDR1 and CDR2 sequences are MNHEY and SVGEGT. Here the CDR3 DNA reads TGTGCCAGCAGTTACTCCTCCACAGGCTCCTACGAGCAGTACTTC. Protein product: CASSYSSTGSYEQYF.

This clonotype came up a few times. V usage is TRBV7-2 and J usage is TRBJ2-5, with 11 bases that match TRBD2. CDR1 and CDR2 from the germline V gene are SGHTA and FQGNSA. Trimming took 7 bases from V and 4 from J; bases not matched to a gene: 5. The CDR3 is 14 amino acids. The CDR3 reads CASNTLAGAETQYF. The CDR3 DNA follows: TGTGCCAGCAACACACTAGCGGGAGCAGAGACCCAGTACTTC.

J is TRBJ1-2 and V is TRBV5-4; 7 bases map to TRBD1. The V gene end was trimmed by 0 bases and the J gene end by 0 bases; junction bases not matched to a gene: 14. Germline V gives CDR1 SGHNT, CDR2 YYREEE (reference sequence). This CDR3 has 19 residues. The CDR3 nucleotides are TGTGCCAGCAGCTTGGGATACCGGGACAGCTCACTTACTAACTATGGCTACACCTTC. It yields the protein CASSLGYRDSSLTNYGYTF.

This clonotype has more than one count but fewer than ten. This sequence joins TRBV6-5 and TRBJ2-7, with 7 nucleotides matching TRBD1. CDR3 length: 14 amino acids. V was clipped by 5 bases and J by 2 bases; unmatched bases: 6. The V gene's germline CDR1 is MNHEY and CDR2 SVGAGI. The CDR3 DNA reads TGTGCCAGCAGTCACGCCGGGACAGCCTACGAGCAGTACTTC. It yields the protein CASSHAGTAYEQYF.

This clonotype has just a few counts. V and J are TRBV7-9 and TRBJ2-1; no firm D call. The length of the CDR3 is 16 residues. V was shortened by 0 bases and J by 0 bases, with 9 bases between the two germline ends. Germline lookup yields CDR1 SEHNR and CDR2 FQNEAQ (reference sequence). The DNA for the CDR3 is TGTGCCAGCAGCTTAGCAGTCAGCGCCTCCTACAATGAGCAGTTCTTC. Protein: CASSLAVSASYNEQFF.

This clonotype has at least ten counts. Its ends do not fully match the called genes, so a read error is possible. CDR3 bases: TGCGCCAGCAGCGCGGGACTAGCGGGGGGGCAAGAGACCCAGTACTTC. The encoded protein is CASSAGLAGGQETQYF. The chain combines TRBV9 with TRBJ2-5, with 16 bases that match TRBD2. The CDR3 has 16 amino acids. CDR1 is SGDLS and CDR2 is YYNGEE in the germline V gene. The full variable domain, rest sourced from reference TRBV9 and TRBJ2-5, is DSGVTQTPKHLITATGQRVTLRCSPRSGDLSVYWYQQSLDQGLQFLIQYYNGEERAKGNILERFSAQQFPDLHSELNLSSLELGDSALYFCASSAGLAGGQETQYFGPGTRLLVL.